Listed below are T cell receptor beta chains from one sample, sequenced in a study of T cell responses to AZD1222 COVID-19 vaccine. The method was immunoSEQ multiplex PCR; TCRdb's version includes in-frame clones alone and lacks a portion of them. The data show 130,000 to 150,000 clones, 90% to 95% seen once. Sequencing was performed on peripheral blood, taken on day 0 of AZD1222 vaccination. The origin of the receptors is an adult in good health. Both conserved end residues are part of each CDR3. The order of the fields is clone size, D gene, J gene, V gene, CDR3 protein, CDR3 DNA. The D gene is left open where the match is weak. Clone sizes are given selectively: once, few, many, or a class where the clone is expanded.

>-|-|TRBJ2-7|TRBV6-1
CASSENGIGEQYF
TGTGCCAGCAGTGAAAATGGTATAGGGGAGCAGTACTTC
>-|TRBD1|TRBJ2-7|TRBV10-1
CASSEADRAVYEQYF
TGCGCCAGCAGTGAGGCAGACAGGGCTGTCTACGAGCAGTACTTC
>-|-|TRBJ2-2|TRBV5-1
CASSLGQNTGELFF
TGCGCCAGCAGCTTGGGACAGAACACCGGGGAGCTGTTTTTT
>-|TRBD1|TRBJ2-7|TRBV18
CASSPGTESYEQYF
TGTGCCAGCTCACCTGGGACAGAGTCCTACGAGCAGTACTTC
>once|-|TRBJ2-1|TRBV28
CASSLGYNEQFF
TGTGCCAGCAGTTTAGGGTACAATGAGCAGTTCTTC
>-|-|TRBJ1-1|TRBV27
CASTHNPRQGTNTEAFF
TGTGCCAGCACACACAACCCCCGGCAGGGGACGAACACTGAAGCTTTCTTT
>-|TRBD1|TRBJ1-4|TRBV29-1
CSVDRDGTGGKLFF
TGCAGCGTTGATCGGGACGGTACAGGGGGAAAACTGTTTTTT
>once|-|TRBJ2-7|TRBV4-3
CASSPVGGSYEQYF
TGCGCCAGCAGCCCGGTAGGGGGCTCCTACGAGCAGTACTTC
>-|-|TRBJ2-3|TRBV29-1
CSVAGPTPTDTQYF
TGCAGCGTCGCGGGACCCACCCCCACAGATACGCAGTATTTT
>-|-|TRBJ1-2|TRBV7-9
CASSFRRGPNYGYTF
TGTGCCAGCAGCTTCCGTAGGGGACCCAACTATGGCTACACCTTC
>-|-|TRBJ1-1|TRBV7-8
CASSLASRGTEAFF
TGTGCCAGCAGCTTAGCGTCCAGAGGGACTGAAGCTTTCTTT
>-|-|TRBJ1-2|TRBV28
CASSIPERGYTF
TGTGCCAGCAGTATTCCGGAGAGGGGCTACACCTTC
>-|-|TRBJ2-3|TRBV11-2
CASSLAAGLDTQYF
TGTGCCAGCAGCTTAGCGGCGGGGCTCGATACGCAGTATTTT
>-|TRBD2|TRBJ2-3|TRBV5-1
CASSLTSGDTQYF
TGCGCCAGCAGCTTAACTAGCGGTGATACGCAGTATTTT
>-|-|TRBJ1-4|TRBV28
CASSLWSGVNEKLFF
TGTGCCAGCAGTTTATGGTCTGGAGTTAATGAAAAACTGTTTTTT
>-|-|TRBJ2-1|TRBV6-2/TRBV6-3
CASSMLIAYNEQFF
TGTGCCAGCAGCATGTTAATAGCCTACAATGAGCAGTTCTTC
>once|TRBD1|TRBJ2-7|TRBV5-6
CASSFLQTGGKYF
TGTGCCAGCAGCTTCCTGCAGACAGGGGGAAAGTACTTC
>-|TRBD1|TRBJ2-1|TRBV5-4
CASSPTGQQSSYNEQFF
TGTGCCAGCAGCCCCACGGGACAGCAGAGCTCCTACAATGAGCAGTTCTTC
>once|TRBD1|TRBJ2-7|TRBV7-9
CASSLGGQGYEQYF
TGTGCCAGCAGCTTAGGGGGACAGGGCTACGAGCAGTACTTC
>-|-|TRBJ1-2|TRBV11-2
CASSLESYGYTF
TGTGCCAGCAGCTTAGAGAGCTATGGCTACACCTTC
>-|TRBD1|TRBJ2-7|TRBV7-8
CASSLGQGALYEQYF
TGTGCCAGCAGCTTAGGACAGGGGGCCCTTTACGAGCAGTACTTC
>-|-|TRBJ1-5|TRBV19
CASHPRRGRGNQPQHF
TGTGCCAGCCACCCCAGGAGGGGGAGAGGCAATCAGCCCCAGCATTTT
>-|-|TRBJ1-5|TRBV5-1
CASSLGGRGNQPQHF
TGCGCCAGCAGCTTGGGGGGCAGGGGAAATCAGCCCCAGCATTTT
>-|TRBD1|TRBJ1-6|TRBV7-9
CASSLMGQINSPLHF
TGTGCCAGCAGCTTGATGGGACAGATTAATTCACCCCTCCACTTT
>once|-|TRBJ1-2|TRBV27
CASSFRGPFNYGYTF
TGTGCCAGCAGTTTCAGGGGTCCCTTTAACTATGGCTACACCTTC
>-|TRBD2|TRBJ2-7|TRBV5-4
CASSATPSGGAYEQYF
TGTGCCAGCAGCGCCACTCCTAGCGGGGGGGCCTACGAGCAGTACTTC
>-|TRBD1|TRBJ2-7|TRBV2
CASSEGTGSYEQYF
TGTGCCAGCAGTGAAGGGACAGGGTCGTACGAGCAGTACTTC
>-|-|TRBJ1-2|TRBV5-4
CASSLLRDGYTF
TGTGCCAGCAGCTTGTTGCGGGATGGCTACACCTTC
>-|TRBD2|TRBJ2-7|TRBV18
CASSRAGGGRSEQYF
TGTGCCAGCTCACGTGCCGGCGGGGGGAGGTCCGAGCAGTACTTC
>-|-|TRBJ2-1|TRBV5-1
CASSLIGQSYNEQFF
TGCGCCAGCAGCTTGATCGGACAGTCCTACAATGAGCAGTTCTTC
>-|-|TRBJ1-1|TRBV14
CASSRTGIMNTEAFF
TGTGCCAGCAGCCGTACAGGGATCATGAACACTGAAGCTTTCTTT
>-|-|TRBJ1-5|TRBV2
CASTLGGTNQPQHF
TGTGCCAGCACCCTAGGGGGTACCAATCAGCCCCAGCATTTT
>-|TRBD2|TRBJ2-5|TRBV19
CASSTQAGVGETQYF
TGTGCCAGTAGTACCCAGGCGGGGGTTGGGGAGACCCAGTACTTC
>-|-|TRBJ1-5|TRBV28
CASSFGSGQGRYQPQHF
TGTGCCAGCAGTTTCGGGTCGGGGCAGGGGCGCTATCAGCCCCAGCATTTT
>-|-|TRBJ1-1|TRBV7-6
CASSFQTGVNTEAFF
TGTGCCAGCAGCTTCCAGACAGGTGTTAACACTGAAGCTTTCTTT
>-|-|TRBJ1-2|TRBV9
CASSVTLTGAGGYTF
TGTGCCAGCAGCGTTACCTTAACCGGGGCTGGGGGCTACACCTTC
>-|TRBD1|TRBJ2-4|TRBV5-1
CASSAPGQGAKNIQYF
TGCGCCAGCAGCGCTCCGGGACAGGGGGCCAAAAACATTCAGTACTTC
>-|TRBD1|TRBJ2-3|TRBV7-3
CASSPRTGPSTDTQYF
TGTGCCAGCAGCCCAAGGACAGGCCCCAGCACAGATACGCAGTATTTT
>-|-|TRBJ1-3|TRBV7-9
CASWTTGNTIYF
TGTGCCAGCTGGACAACTGGAAACACCATATATTTT
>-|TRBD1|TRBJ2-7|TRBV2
CASNTDRGKVGLGYEQYF
TGTGCCAGCAATACCGACAGGGGAAAAGTAGGGCTGGGCTACGAGCAGTACTTC